The 30 T cell receptor beta chains in this list originate from one sample, sequenced in a study of beta chain features in type 1 diabetes. Reverse transcription of all isolated RNA meant that expressed TCRB transcripts were sequenced. The repertoire was sequenced with immunoSEQ multiplex PCR; TCRdb's copy has only in-frame clones and lacks some. The sample lists around 330,000 clones; approximately 11% were seen once. Sequenced input: naive CD4+ T cells from blood. The receptors were gathered from a young woman in good health.

This clone turned up a few times. This sequence joins TRBV5-1 and TRBJ2-1; tentative D call: TRBD1 (6 bases). With 0 bases removed from V and 6 bases from J, the gap between germline ends came to 10 bases. The CDR3 has 14 amino acids. The germline V gene encodes CDR1 SGHRS and CDR2 YFSETQ. The CDR3 coding sequence is TGCGCCAGCAGCTTGGTTAACAGGGTCAATGAGCAGTTCTTC. This sequence encodes CASSLVNRVNEQFF.

V and J are TRBV7-2 and TRBJ2-7; 13 positions match TRBD2. This CDR3 comprises 15 residues. J gave up 4 bases and V 5 bases, and 5 bases lay outside the gene matches. Germline values: CDR1 SGHTA, CDR2 FQGNSA. CDR3 residues: CASSRGTSGKYEQYF. For the CDR3, the DNA is TGTGCCAGCAGCAGAGGGACTAGCGGGAAGTACGAGCAGTACTTC.

This clone came up a few times. The sample has other DNA sequences that encode this CDR3 too. V usage is TRBV20-1 and J usage is TRBJ2-7; no reliable D call. V lost 0 bases, J lost 3 bases, and 3 bases lay in between. Germline CDR1 is DFQATT and CDR2 is SNEGSKA (reference sequence). This CDR3 spans 11 amino acids. The CDR3 DNA reads as TGCAGTGCTAGAGACAGCTACGAGCAGTACTTC. Protein: CSARDSYEQYF.

The V gene is TRBV2, the J gene TRBJ2-2; 9 bases fit TRBD2. This CDR3 is 14 amino acids long. Germline CDR1 reads SNHLY; CDR2 reads FYNNEI. J gave up 6 bases and V 6 bases, and 5 bases lay outside the gene matches. The CDR3 sequence is CASRTGTSPGELFF. CDR3 nucleotides: TGTGCCAGCAGAACGGGGACTAGCCCCGGGGAGCTGTTTTTT.

The rearrangement uses TRBV19 and TRBJ2-7, with D possibly matching TRBD2 (6 bases). Trimming took off 3 bases at V and 3 bases at J, with 9 bases between the two ends. The CDR3 consists of 13 residues. The germline gives CDR1 LNHDA, CDR2 SQIVND (reference sequence). In nucleotides, the CDR3 is TGTGCCAGTAGTATGGACTACAACTACGAGCAGTACTTC. As protein: CASSMDYNYEQYF.

The chain has TRBV9 and TRBJ2-3; 11 bases align to TRBD2. The CDR3 runs to 16 residues. V trimming: 3 bases; J trimming: 3 bases; junction bases outside the gene matches: 6. The germline V gene has CDR1 SGDLS and CDR2 YYNGEE. The CDR3 sequence: CASSGPLAGETDTQYF. For the CDR3, the DNA is TGTGCCAGCAGCGGACCACTAGCGGGAGAAACAGATACGCAGTATTTT.

A few counts support this clone. V usage is TRBV5-6 and J usage is TRBJ1-5; TRBD1 matches 12 bases. Looked up from germline, CDR1 is SGHDT and CDR2 is YYEEEE. This CDR3 comprises 16 residues. J gave up 6 bases and V 1 base, and 5 bases lay outside the gene matches. The CDR3 DNA follows: TGTGCCAGCAGCTTGCTTGGGGACAGGGGGCTTCAGCCCCAGCATTTT. It is translated as CASSLLGDRGLQPQHF.

This clone was recorded a few times. This rearrangement joins TRBV19 to TRBJ2-2; 11 nucleotides align to TRBD2. This CDR3 is built from 16 residues. V shed 6 bases, J shed 5 bases, and the junction held 8 bases outside the gene matches. The germline gives CDR1 LNHDA, CDR2 SQIVND (reference sequence). The CDR3 loop reads CASRPTSGRKTGELFF. The CDR3 coding sequence is TGTGCCAGTAGACCAACTAGCGGGAGAAAGACCGGGGAGCTGTTTTTT.

This sequence joins TRBV11-2 and TRBJ1-2; D possibly corresponds to TRBD1 (5 bases). Germline assignment: CDR1 SGHAT and CDR2 FQNNGV. The CDR3 extends over 15 amino acids. V lost 0 bases, J lost 4 bases, and 12 bases lay in between. CDR3: CASSLEGRVTYGYTF. The DNA for the CDR3 is TGTGCCAGCAGCTTAGAGGGCAGGGTGACCTATGGCTACACCTTC.

The chain recombines TRBV6-6 with TRBJ2-1; TRBD2 might be the D (5 bases). This CDR3 spans 12 amino acids. The germline V and J ends were trimmed by 6 bases and 9 bases, with 12 bases remaining between them. Germline lookup yields CDR1 MNHNY and CDR2 SVGAGI (reference sequence). The CDR3 coding sequence is TGTGCCAGCAGCCCAACTAGATTTGAGCAGTTCTTC. This codes for CASSPTRFEQFF.

The DNA for the CDR3 is TGCAGCGCCGGTGCAACTAATGAAAAACTGTTTTTT. Encoded protein: CSAGATNEKLFF. V usage is TRBV29-1 and J usage is TRBJ1-4; no firm D call. Germline CDR1 reads SQVTM; CDR2 reads ANQGSEA. The germline V and J ends were trimmed by 7 bases and 0 bases, with 6 bases remaining between them. This CDR3 is built from 12 residues.

V usage is TRBV9 and J usage is TRBJ1-2, with TRBD1 identical over 10 bases. V shed 0 bases, J shed 3 bases, and the junction held 2 bases outside the gene matches. Germline V gene lookup returns CDR1 SGDLS and CDR2 YYNGEE. CDR3 length: 15 amino acids. CDR3 DNA: TGTGCCAGCAGCGTAGGTGGGACAGGGGACTATGGCTACACCTTC. Its protein is CASSVGGTGDYGYTF.

This clone was counted a few times. The chain recombines TRBV25-1 with TRBJ2-4; TRBD1 matches 11 bases. The CDR3 runs to 15 residues. V was pared by 3 bases and J by 9 bases, with 7 bases of the junction left unmatched. The germline gives CDR1 MGHDK, CDR2 SYGVNS. DNA of the CDR3: TGTGCCAGCAGTGACGGCGGGACAGGGGGTGCCATTCAGTACTTC. It codes for CASSDGGTGGAIQYF.

The CDR3 DNA follows: TGTGCCAGCAGAGCAGACAGGGTGCCCACCTACGAGCAGTACTTC. It codes for CASRADRVPTYEQYF. The rearrangement links TRBV2 to TRBJ2-7; TRBD1 matches at 7 bases. The J segment lost 2 bases and the V segment lost 6 bases, leaving 10 bases of the junction unmatched. CDR1 and CDR2 from the germline V gene are SNHLY and FYNNEI. This CDR3 has 15 residues.

The rearrangement uses TRBV29-1 and TRBJ2-1; 15 nucleotides line up with TRBD2. Trimming at V came to 3 bases and at J to 4 bases, leaving 7 bases not matched to a gene. Per the germline V gene, CDR1 is SQVTM and CDR2 is ANQGSEA. CDR3 length: 17 residues. The CDR3 DNA reads as TGCAGCGTTGAGCCGGGACTAGCGGGAGGACCATACAATGAGCAGTTCTTC. Translated, it gives CSVEPGLAGGPYNEQFF.

V usage is TRBV7-9 and J usage is TRBJ1-3, with no clear D. V gave up 5 bases and J gave up 4 bases, with 12 bases separating them. The CDR3 has 14 residues. Germline CDR1 SEHNR, CDR2 FQNEAQ (reference sequence). The CDR3 loop reads CASSRRENGNTIYF. The CDR3 region has the DNA TGTGCCAGCAGCCGCCGGGAAAACGGAAACACCATATATTTT.

V is TRBV5-1 and J is TRBJ2-3; 10 bases match TRBD2. CDR3 length equals 16 residues. Trimming removed 1 base from V and 4 bases from J; junction bases left unmatched: 6. Germline CDR1 SGHRS, CDR2 YFSETQ. CDR3 region: CASSLSAGGPADTQYF. The DNA for the CDR3 is TGCGCCAGCAGCTTGTCAGCGGGAGGGCCTGCAGATACGCAGTATTTT.

This clone was detected a few times. The chain couples TRBV29-1 to TRBJ1-1, with D perhaps TRBD1 (5 bases). The CDR3 contains 13 residues. V was shortened by 2 bases and J by 3 bases, with 10 bases between the two germline ends. CDR1 SQVTM and CDR2 ANQGSEA come from the germline V gene. The CDR3 region is CSVEFRVDTEAFF. CDR3 in DNA: TGCAGCGTTGAATTCAGGGTGGACACTGAAGCTTTCTTT.

This clone was detected only a few times. The chain has TRBV7-2 and TRBJ2-1, with 9 positions matching TRBD2. Losses at the gene ends were 0 bases for V and 5 bases for J; bases not matched to a gene: 2. Per germline, CDR1 SGHTA and CDR2 FQGNSA. The CDR3 extends over 15 amino acids. The CDR3 here is CASSLAGLADNEQFF. The CDR3 nucleotides are TGTGCCAGCAGCTTAGCGGGACTAGCAGACAATGAGCAGTTCTTC.

The J gene is TRBJ2-7, the V gene TRBV5-5; D is perhaps TRBD1 (5 bases). This CDR3 has 15 residues. Germline V CDR1 and CDR2: SGHKS, YYEKEE (reference sequence). V lost 2 bases to trimming and J lost 3 bases, with 15 bases between them. The CDR3 reads CASSFPDLDNYEQYF. The CDR3 bases are TGTGCCAGCAGCTTTCCGGACCTGGACAACTACGAGCAGTACTTC. Variable domain in full (rest from reference TRBV5-5 and TRBJ2-7): DAGVTQSPTHLIKTRGQQVTLRCSPISGHKSVSWYQQVLGQGPQFIFQYYEKEERGRGNFPDRFSARQFPNYSSELNVNALLLGDSALYLCASSFPDLDNYEQYFGPGTRLTVT.

The table lists this clone with a few counts. V usage is TRBV9 and J usage is TRBJ2-5; 9 nucleotides match TRBD2. The V gene end was trimmed by 4 bases and the J gene end by 2 bases; junction bases not matched to a gene: 6. This CDR3 contains 15 residues. Looked up from germline, CDR1 is SGDLS and CDR2 is YYNGEE. The CDR3 DNA follows: TGTGCCAGCAGCCCCGGACTAGCGAGTCAAGAGACCCAGTACTTC. This codes for CASSPGLASQETQYF.

This clone was recorded a few times. V gene TRBV5-1 combines with J gene TRBJ2-7, with D possibly matching TRBD2 (6 bases). CDR3 size: 14 residues. Trimming removed 4 bases from V and 2 bases from J, with 13 bases in between. Germline V CDR1 and CDR2: SGHRS, YFSETQ. CDR3 nucleotide sequence: TGCGCCAGCAGCCTCCGGGGGTCCCCCTACGAGCAGTACTTC. This codes for CASSLRGSPYEQYF.

This chain joins TRBV9 and TRBJ2-2; perhaps TRBD2 as D (6 bases). The CDR3 has 15 residues. Germline V gene sequence: CDR1 SGDLS, CDR2 YYNGEE. V lost 4 bases, J lost 3 bases, and 13 bases lay in between. This CDR3 reads CASSPDSGDTGELFF. CDR3 nucleotides: TGTGCCAGCAGCCCCGATTCGGGGGACACCGGGGAGCTGTTTTTT. Combining the CDR3 with reference TRBV9 and TRBJ2-2 gives the whole variable domain DSGVTQTPKHLITATGQRVTLRCSPRSGDLSVYWYQQSLDQGLQFLIQYYNGEERAKGNILERFSAQQFPDLHSELNLSSLELGDSALYFCASSPDSGDTGELFFGEGSRLTVL.

The rearrangement links TRBV20-1 to TRBJ2-7, with D possibly being TRBD1 (6 bases). The CDR3 runs to 11 residues. The V gene's germline CDR1 is DFQATT and CDR2 SNEGSKA (reference sequence). Trimming removed 5 bases at V and 11 bases at J, with 16 bases between. The CDR3 loop reads CSAAPQGREYF. In DNA, the CDR3 is TGCAGTGCTGCACCACAGGGACGGGAGTACTTC.

The rearrangement uses TRBV9 and TRBJ2-1; D is perhaps TRBD2 (7 bases). CDR1 and CDR2 from the germline V gene are SGDLS and YYNGEE. The CDR3 length is 17 residues. Trimming cost V 4 bases and J 2 bases, with 19 bases left between them. The CDR3 here is CASSPSLGGGAYNEQFF. The CDR3 DNA reads TGTGCCAGCAGCCCCAGTTTGGGAGGGGGGGCCTACAATGAGCAGTTCTTC.

This clone was seen a handful of times. Here the CDR3 reads CASSSLRQGSDEQFF. As DNA, the CDR3 is TGTGCCAGCAGCTCCCTTCGACAGGGGAGCGATGAGCAGTTCTTC. The chain joins TRBV5-6 to TRBJ2-1; 8 bases line up with TRBD1. With V trimmed by 3 bases and J by 8 bases, 10 bases remained unmatched. The CDR3 runs to 15 residues. CDR1 is SGHDT, CDR2 YYEEEE, per germline.

J is TRBJ2-3 and V is TRBV18; 15 bases are a match to TRBD2. There are 17 residues in the CDR3. V was pared by 4 bases and J by 5 bases, with 7 bases of the junction left unmatched. Germline-derived CDR1 and CDR2 are KGHSH and LQKENI. The chain's CDR3 is CASSHPTGLAGGDTQYF. The CDR3 DNA sequence: TGTGCCAGCTCACACCCAACGGGACTAGCGGGAGGAGATACGCAGTATTTT.

This clone occurred a few times. V gene TRBV29-1 combines with J gene TRBJ2-7; unclear D gene. This CDR3 is built from 13 residues. Trimming pared 8 bases from V and 5 bases from J, leaving 19 bases between. Germline-derived CDR1 and CDR2 are SQVTM and ANQGSEA. DNA of the CDR3: TGCAGCTTCGAAACCCCGGGTCTCGACGAGCAGTACTTC. It is translated as CSFETPGLDEQYF.

The chain joins TRBV9 to TRBJ2-7, with TRBD2 matching over 12 bases. The germline CDR1 and CDR2 sequences are SGDLS and YYNGEE. This CDR3 has 15 amino acids. Germline trimming cut 2 bases from V and 2 bases from J; bases unmatched to any gene: 2. The CDR3, as DNA: TGTGCCAGCAGCGTGGGACTAGCGGGTCCCTACGAGCAGTACTTC. It specifies CASSVGLAGPYEQYF. The variable domain in full, completed from reference TRBV9 and TRBJ2-7, reads DSGVTQTPKHLITATGQRVTLRCSPRSGDLSVYWYQQSLDQGLQFLIQYYNGEERAKGNILERFSAQQFPDLHSELNLSSLELGDSALYFCASSVGLAGPYEQYFGPGTRLTVT.

Regarding this clone: This clone may be a read error of a much larger clone one base away. The rearrangement uses TRBV7-9 and TRBJ1-5, with D uncertain. CDR1 is SEHNR and CDR2 is FQNEAQ in the germline V gene (reference sequence). The germline V and J ends were trimmed by 1 base and 5 bases, with 6 bases remaining between them. This CDR3 contains 13 residues. The CDR3 nucleotides are TGTGCCAGCAGCTTAGTCGGGGATCAGCCCCAGCATTTT. This gives the protein CASSLVGDQPQHF.